The clone carrying this T cell receptor beta chain has just a few counts. The sample belongs to a study of regulatory T cells in long-lasting Graves disease. The overall study: Those Graves' patients who were newly diagnosed had been on antithyroid drugs under 3 months.

This CDR3 is built from 13 residues. CDR1 and CDR2 from the germline V gene are SGHVS and FQNEAQ. Trimming cost V 5 bases and J 11 bases; bases outside gene matches: 10. Stated time point: newly diagnosed GD, antithyroid drugs for less than 3 months. From PBMCs, RNA was extracted and then used to make the TCR library. Through Arm-PCR of CDR3 regions and iRepertoire HTBI primers, TCR beta libraries were built. TCRdb re-called the multiplex PCR reads through MiXCR, storing one row per CDR3 protein. The repertoire holds about half a million distinct CDR3 sequences, with around 11% as singletons. These data were also reused for a study on T cells in Graves' hyperthyroidism and ophthalmopathy.

The receptor's source is a woman aged 25 to 39 with Graves disease. The chain joins TRBV7-8 to TRBJ1-1; 8 nucleotides match TRBD1. The sequencing used peripheral blood mononuclear cells (PBMCs), collected at new diagnosis, from a patient treated with antithyroid drugs. CDR3 sequence: CASSPQGGLDAFF. For the CDR3, the DNA is TGTGCCAGCAGCCCACAGGGGGGCCTTGATGCTTTCTTT.